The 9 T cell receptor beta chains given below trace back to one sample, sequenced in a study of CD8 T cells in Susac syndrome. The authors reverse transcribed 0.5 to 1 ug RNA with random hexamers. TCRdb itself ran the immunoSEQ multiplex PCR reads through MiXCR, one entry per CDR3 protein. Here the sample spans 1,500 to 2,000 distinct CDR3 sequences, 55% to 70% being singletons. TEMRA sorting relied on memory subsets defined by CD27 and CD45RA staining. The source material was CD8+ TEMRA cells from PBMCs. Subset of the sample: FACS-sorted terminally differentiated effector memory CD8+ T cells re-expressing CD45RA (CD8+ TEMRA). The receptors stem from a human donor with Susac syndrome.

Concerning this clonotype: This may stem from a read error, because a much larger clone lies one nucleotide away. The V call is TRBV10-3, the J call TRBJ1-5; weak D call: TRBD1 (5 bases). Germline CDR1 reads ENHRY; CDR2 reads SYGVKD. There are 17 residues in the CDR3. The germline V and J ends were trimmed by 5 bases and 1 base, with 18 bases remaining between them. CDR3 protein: CAISLRDPRGSNQPQHF. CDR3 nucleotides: TGTGCCATCAGTCTACGGGACCCCCGAGGGAGCAATCAGCCCCAGCATTTT.

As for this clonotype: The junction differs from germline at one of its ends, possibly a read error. In DNA form, the CDR3 reads TGTGGCAGCAAGACCGGGACAGCCGCCATGGAGCAGTACTTC. This codes for CGSKTGTAAMEQYF. The rearrangement uses TRBV27 and TRBJ2-1, with TRBD1 identical over 7 bases. The J call may be wrong; the DNA end is better matched by TRBJ2-7. From germline, CDR1 is MNHEY and CDR2 SMNVEV (reference sequence). This CDR3 has 14 residues.

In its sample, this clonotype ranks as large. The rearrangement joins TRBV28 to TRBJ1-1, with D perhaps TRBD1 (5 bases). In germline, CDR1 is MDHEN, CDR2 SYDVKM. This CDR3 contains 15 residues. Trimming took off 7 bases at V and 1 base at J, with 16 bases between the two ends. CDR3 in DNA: TGTGCCAGCACTCCGATCGCCAGGGAGAACACTGAAGCTTTCTTT. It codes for CASTPIARENTEAFF.

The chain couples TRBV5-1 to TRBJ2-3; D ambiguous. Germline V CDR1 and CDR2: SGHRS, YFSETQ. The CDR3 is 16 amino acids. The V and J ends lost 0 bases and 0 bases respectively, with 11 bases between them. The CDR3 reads CASSLDTGYSTDTQYF. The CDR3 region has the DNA TGCGCCAGCAGCTTGGATACGGGTTACAGCACAGATACGCAGTATTTT.

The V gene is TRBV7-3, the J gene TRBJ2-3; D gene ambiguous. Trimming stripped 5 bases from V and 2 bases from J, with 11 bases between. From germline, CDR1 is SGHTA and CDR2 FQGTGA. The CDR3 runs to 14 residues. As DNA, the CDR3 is TGTGCCAGCAGCCCGCGGATTTCCACAGATACGCAGTATTTT. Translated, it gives CASSPRISTDTQYF.

The CDR3: CASSSGTGIFYEQFF. The CDR3 DNA reads TGTGCCAGCAGCTCCGGGACAGGGATCTTCTATGAGCAGTTCTTC. The J gene is TRBJ2-1, the V gene TRBV7-9; TRBD1 matches at 9 bases. J was trimmed by 8 bases and V by 4 bases; bases with no gene match: 9. CDR3 length: 15 residues. Per the germline V gene, CDR1 is SEHNR and CDR2 is FQNEAQ (reference sequence).

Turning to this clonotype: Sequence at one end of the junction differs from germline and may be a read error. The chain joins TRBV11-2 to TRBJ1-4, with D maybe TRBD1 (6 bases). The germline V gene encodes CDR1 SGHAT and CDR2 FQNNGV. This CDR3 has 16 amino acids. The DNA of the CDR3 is TGTGCCAGCAGCCCCCCCCTGGCAGGGGCTAATGAAAATCTGTTTTTT. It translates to CASSPPLAGANENLFF.

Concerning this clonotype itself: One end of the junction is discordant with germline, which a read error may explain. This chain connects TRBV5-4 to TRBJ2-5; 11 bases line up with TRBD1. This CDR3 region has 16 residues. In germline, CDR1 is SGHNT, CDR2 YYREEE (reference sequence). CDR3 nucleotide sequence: TGTGCCAGCAGCTCCCCGAAGGACAGGGGGCATGAGACCCGGTACTTC. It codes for CASSSPKDRGHETRYF.

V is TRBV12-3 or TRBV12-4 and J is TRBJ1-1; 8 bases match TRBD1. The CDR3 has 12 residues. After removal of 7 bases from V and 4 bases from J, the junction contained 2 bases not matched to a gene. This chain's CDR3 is CASIRGLTEAFF. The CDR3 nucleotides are TGTGCCAGCATCAGGGGGCTCACTGAAGCTTTCTTT.